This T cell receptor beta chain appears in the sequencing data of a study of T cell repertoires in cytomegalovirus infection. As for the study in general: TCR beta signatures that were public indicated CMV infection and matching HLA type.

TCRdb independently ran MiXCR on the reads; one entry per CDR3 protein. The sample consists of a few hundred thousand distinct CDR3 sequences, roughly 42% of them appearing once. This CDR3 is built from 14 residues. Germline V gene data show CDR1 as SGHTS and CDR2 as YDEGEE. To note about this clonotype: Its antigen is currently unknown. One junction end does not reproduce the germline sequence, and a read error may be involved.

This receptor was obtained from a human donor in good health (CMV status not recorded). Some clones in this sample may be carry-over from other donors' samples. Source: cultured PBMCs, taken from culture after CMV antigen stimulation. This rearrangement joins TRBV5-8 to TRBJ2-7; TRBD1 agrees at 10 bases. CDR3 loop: CASGFRDRGYEQYF. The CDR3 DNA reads TGTGCCAGCGGCTTCCGGGACAGGGGCTACGAGCAGTACTTC. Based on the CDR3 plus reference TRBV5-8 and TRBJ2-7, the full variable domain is EAGVTQSPTHLIKTRGQQATLRCSPISGHTSVYWYQQALGLGLQFLLWYDEGEERNRGNFPPRFSGRQFPNYSSELNVNALELEDSALYLCASGFRDRGYEQYFGPGTRLTVT.